The 32 T cell receptor beta chains below come from one sample, sequenced in a study of T cell responses to AZD1222 COVID-19 vaccine. Here immunoSEQ multiplex PCR was the method, and the copy in TCRdb shows in-frame clones only, minus some. The repertoire holds about 150,000 clones, more than 90% seen once, with 3% to 4% in the top ten. The material was peripheral blood, obtained 28 days after the second AZD1222 dose. The receptors come from an adult who received the AZD1222 COVID-19 vaccine.

The genes are TRBV25-1 and TRBJ2-1, with TRBD2 matching over 10 bases. There are 17 residues in the CDR3. CDR1 and CDR2 from the germline V gene are MGHDK and SYGVNS. V lost 5 bases to trimming and J lost 5 bases; unmatched junction nucleotides: 12. In nucleotides, the CDR3 is TGTGCCAGCAGTCCCCAATGGGAGCGGGAGGGGAACAATGAGCAGTTCTTC. It encodes CASSPQWEREGNNEQFF. Combining the CDR3 with reference TRBV25-1 and TRBJ2-1 gives the whole variable domain EADIYQTPRYLVIGTGKKITLECSQTMGHDKMYWYQQDPGMELHLIHYSYGVNSTEKGDLSSESTVSRIRTEHFPLTLESARPSHTSQYLCASSPQWEREGNNEQFFGPGTRLTVL.

The chain is built from TRBV7-2 and TRBJ2-5, with TRBD2 identical over 10 bases. This CDR3 is built from 15 residues. Looked up from germline, CDR1 is SGHTA and CDR2 is FQGNSA. V shed 2 bases, J shed 1 base, and the junction held 1 base outside the gene matches. The CDR3, as DNA: TGTGCCAGCAGCTTAACTAGCGGGACCCAAGAGACCCAGTACTTC. Its translation: CASSLTSGTQETQYF.

The chain joins TRBV2 to TRBJ2-1; tentative D call: TRBD2 (6 bases). CDR3 length: 14 amino acids. Germline V gives CDR1 SNHLY, CDR2 FYNNEI. V lost 6 bases, J lost 0 bases, and 9 bases lay in between. The CDR3 nucleotides are TGTGCCAGCAGGGCCGGGAGCTCCTACAATGAGCAGTTCTTC. This codes for CASRAGSSYNEQFF. Using reference TRBV2 and TRBJ2-1 for the parts outside the CDR3, the full variable domain is EPEVTQTPSHQVTQMGQEVILRCVPISNHLYFYWYRQILGQKVEFLVSFYNNEISEKSEIFDDQFSVERPDGSNFTLKIRSTKLEDSAMYFCASRAGSSYNEQFFGPGTRLTVL.

This sequence joins TRBV5-5 and TRBJ2-5; 7 nucleotides match TRBD1. V shed 3 bases, J shed 2 bases, and the junction held 7 bases outside the gene matches. The germline CDR1 and CDR2 sequences are SGHKS and YYEKEE (reference sequence). CDR3 size: 15 residues. Written as DNA, the CDR3 is TGTGCCAGCAGCTGGGGACAGATGACTCAAGAGACCCAGTACTTC. Its protein is CASSWGQMTQETQYF.

The rearrangement joins TRBV27 to TRBJ2-1; D gene ambiguous. The CDR3 has 15 residues. Germline values: CDR1 MNHEY, CDR2 SMNVEV (reference sequence). V dropped 3 bases and J dropped 5 bases, with 14 bases sitting between them. The CDR3 DNA sequence: TGTGCCAGCAGTTTTTACGTAGGCCGCGACAATGAGCAGTTCTTC. This encodes CASSFYVGRDNEQFF.

The chain has TRBV5-4 and TRBJ1-2; TRBD1 is a possible D gene (5 bases). Germline values: CDR1 SGHNT, CDR2 YYREEE (reference sequence). Trimming stripped 3 bases from V and 5 bases from J, with 14 bases between. The CDR3 length is 14 residues. CDR3 loop: CASSWVGAGYGYTF. CDR3 bases: TGTGCCAGCAGCTGGGTCGGGGCAGGGTATGGCTACACCTTC. The complete variable domain, with remaining parts taken from reference TRBV5-4 and TRBJ1-2, reads ETGVTQSPTHLIKTRGQQVTLRCSSQSGHNTVSWYQQALGQGPQFIFQYYREEENGRGNFPPRFSGLQFPNYSSELNVNALELDDSALYLCASSWVGAGYGYTFGSGTRLTVV.

The chain is built from TRBV9 and TRBJ2-3; D unclear. Germline V CDR1 and CDR2: SGDLS, YYNGEE. The CDR3 consists of 14 residues. V lost 4 bases to trimming and J lost 5 bases, with 14 bases between them. The CDR3: CASSFSLKQDTQYF. CDR3 in DNA: TGTGCCAGCAGCTTCTCTTTAAAGCAAGATACGCAGTATTTT.

V usage is TRBV28 and J usage is TRBJ1-5; no definite D call. The CDR3 consists of 13 residues. V was clipped by 8 bases and J by 7 bases, with 15 bases between them. Germline-derived CDR1 and CDR2 are MDHEN and SYDVKM. The CDR3 protein is CASREAFDQPQHF. DNA of the CDR3: TGTGCCAGCCGTGAGGCTTTCGACCAGCCCCAGCATTTT.

The chain employs TRBV7-3 and TRBJ1-5, with no clear D. CDR1 and CDR2 from the germline V gene are SGHTA and FQGTGA. This CDR3 is built from 17 residues. Trimming pared 1 base from V and 0 bases from J, leaving 13 bases between. CDR3 coding DNA: TGTGCCAGCAGCTTAATTTCTCAAGGATTTAGCAATCAGCCCCAGCATTTT. Translated, it gives CASSLISQGFSNQPQHF.

This chain joins TRBV6-2 or TRBV6-3 and TRBJ2-7; a weak D match, TRBD1 (6 bases). The V gene lost 6 bases and the J gene lost 0 bases, with 9 bases spanning the gap. The CDR3 runs to 13 residues. Germline CDR1 MNHEY, CDR2 SVGEGT. The CDR3 region is CASSDRISYEQYF. The CDR3 DNA reads as TGTGCCAGCAGCGACAGGATCTCCTACGAGCAGTACTTC.

CDR3 region: CASSLGLGQIATNEKLFF. The CDR3 coding sequence is TGTGCCAGCAGCTTAGGTTTGGGACAGATTGCAACTAATGAAAAACTGTTTTTT. The gene calls are TRBV11-3 and TRBJ1-4, with 7 bases lining up with TRBD1. CDR3 length: 18 residues. Germline CDR1 and CDR2: SGHNT and YENEEA. J lost 0 bases, V lost 1 base, and 8 bases had no gene match.

The J gene is TRBJ2-7, the V gene TRBV4-1, with D unresolved. The CDR3 loop spans 16 amino acids. Trimming stripped 0 bases from V and 3 bases from J, with 15 bases between. Germline assignment: CDR1 MGHRA and CDR2 YSYEKL. CDR3 residues: CASSQELANGRYEQYF. In DNA, the CDR3 is TGCGCCAGCAGCCAAGAACTGGCGAACGGACGCTACGAGCAGTACTTC.

The chain uses TRBV2 and TRBJ2-7, with D perhaps matching TRBD2 (6 bases). The CDR3 is 13 residues long. The germline V gene encodes CDR1 SNHLY and CDR2 FYNNEI. V gave up 4 bases and J gave up 5 bases, with 12 bases separating them. The CDR3 sequence: CASSVEGSHEQYF. CDR3 DNA sequence: TGTGCCAGCAGTGTGGAGGGCTCTCACGAGCAGTACTTC. Complete variable domain (other parts from reference TRBV2 and TRBJ2-7): EPEVTQTPSHQVTQMGQEVILRCVPISNHLYFYWYRQILGQKVEFLVSFYNNEISEKSEIFDDQFSVERPDGSNFTLKIRSTKLEDSAMYFCASSVEGSHEQYFGPGTRLTVT.

The rearrangement links TRBV7-2 to TRBJ2-7, with 11 nucleotides matching TRBD2. V dropped 5 bases and J dropped 6; count of bases not matched to a gene: 12. This CDR3 has 16 amino acids. Germline V lookup: CDR1 SGHTA, CDR2 FQGNSA. DNA for the CDR3: TGTGCCAGCAGCCCACTTCCTAGCGGGAGGATGGGCGAGCAGTACTTC. It is translated as CASSPLPSGRMGEQYF.

This chain joins TRBV19 and TRBJ1-2; maybe TRBD1 (5 bases). The CDR3 is 12 amino acids. V lost 7 bases and J 4 bases, leaving 10 bases between the germline ends. In germline, CDR1 is LNHDA, CDR2 SQIVND (reference sequence). The DNA for the CDR3 is TGTGCCAGTACAGCGGGGGTCTATGGCTACACCTTC. Protein: CASTAGVYGYTF.

This clone was seen a handful of times. This chain connects TRBV6-2 or TRBV6-3 to TRBJ2-3, with TRBD2 identical over 8 bases. Germline assignment: CDR1 MNHEY and CDR2 SVGEGT. This CDR3 region has 16 residues. J lost 5 bases, V lost 2 bases, and 9 bases had no gene match. CDR3 nucleotides: TGTGCCAGCAGTTACGGGCGGGAGGATTTCAGAGATACGCAGTATTTT. Protein: CASSYGREDFRDTQYF.

The chain combines TRBV28 with TRBJ2-7, with D tentatively TRBD2 (6 bases). The CDR3 contains 15 residues. CDR1 MDHEN and CDR2 SYDVKM come from the germline V gene. V lost 2 bases, J lost 2 bases, and 13 bases lay in between. CDR3 sequence (DNA): TGTGCCAGCAGTTTAGGTCTAGCGCGAACCTACGAGCAGTACTTC. As protein: CASSLGLARTYEQYF. The variable domain in full, completed from reference TRBV28 and TRBJ2-7, reads DVKVTQSSRYLVKRTGEKVFLECVQDMDHENMFWYRQDPGLGLRLIYFSYDVKMKEKGDIPEGYSVSREKKERFSLILESASTNQTSMYLCASSLGLARTYEQYFGPGTRLTVT.

The chain links TRBV27 to TRBJ2-2; 7 positions match TRBD2. The CDR3 contains 14 residues. Trimming took 4 bases from V and 5 from J; bases not matched to a gene: 4. Germline V lookup: CDR1 MNHEY, CDR2 SMNVEV (reference sequence). The CDR3 here is CASSYLGGTGELFF. In DNA form, the CDR3 reads TGTGCCAGCAGTTACCTGGGGGGGACCGGGGAGCTGTTTTTT.

The V gene is TRBV24-1, the J gene TRBJ2-7, with D perhaps assigned TRBD1 or TRBD2 (5 bases each). Germline V lookup: CDR1 KGHDR, CDR2 SFDVKD. Between the trimmed V and J ends, which lost 12 bases and 0 bases, there was a span of 20 bases. The CDR3 extends over 15 amino acids. The CDR3 nucleotides are TGTGCCGCTCCGACGGCCTGGGGGATCTCCTACGAGCAGTACTTC. Protein product: CAAPTAWGISYEQYF.

The CDR3 loop reads CASSLGQGNEQFF. The CDR3 DNA is TGTGCCAGCAGCCTAGGACAGGGCAATGAGCAGTTCTTC. The chain recombines TRBV3-1 (or the pseudogene TRBV3-2) with TRBJ2-1, with 8 nucleotides matching TRBD1. With 4 bases clipped from V and 6 bases from J, the junction kept 2 bases outside the gene matches. Germline V gene lookup returns CDR1 LGHDT and CDR2 YNNKEL (reference sequence). The CDR3 runs to 13 residues.

CDR3 residues: CASSQVTVNYGYTF. As DNA, the CDR3 is TGCGCCAGCAGCCAAGTCACCGTTAACTATGGCTACACCTTC. This chain connects TRBV4-1 to TRBJ1-2, with D uncertain. V was clipped by 1 base and J by 1 base, with 7 bases between them. CDR3 size: 14 residues. In germline, CDR1 is MGHRA, CDR2 YSYEKL.

This clone was found once. This chain uses TRBV25-1 with TRBJ1-2; the D is unclear. CDR3 length equals 13 residues. Trimming stripped 7 bases from V and 8 bases from J, with 17 bases between. Germline V lookup: CDR1 MGHDK, CDR2 SYGVNS. The CDR3 DNA sequence: TGTGCCAGCAAAGGGTTAGGGTGGGAAGGCTACACCTTC. Translating it yields CASKGLGWEGYTF.

V and J are TRBV10-3 and TRBJ1-5; 9 positions agree with TRBD1. The ends lost 8 bases at V and 7 bases at J; junction bases unmatched: 3. Germline CDR1 ENHRY, CDR2 SYGVKD. The CDR3 sequence is 12 residues long. In DNA, the CDR3 is TGTGCCATCGGGACAGGGACCCAGCCCCAGCATTTT. The encoded protein is CAIGTGTQPQHF.

This clone turned up a few times. The V and J genes are TRBV28 and TRBJ1-4, with a tentative D call TRBD1 (6 bases). CDR3 length: 17 residues. Trimming cost V 3 bases and J 7 bases, with 21 bases left between them. CDR1 MDHEN and CDR2 SYDVKM come from the germline V gene. CDR3 region: CASSFSYQSGAGEKLFF. CDR3 DNA sequence: TGTGCCAGCAGTTTTTCGTACCAGTCAGGGGCTGGTGAAAAACTGTTTTTT.

CDR3 region: CASSAGGARGYEQYF. In nucleotides, the CDR3 is TGTGCCAGCAGCGCCGGGGGAGCCAGAGGCTACGAGCAGTACTTC. The gene calls are TRBV2 and TRBJ2-7, with D perhaps matching TRBD2 (6 bases). Germline V CDR1 and CDR2: SNHLY, FYNNEI. V lost 6 bases to trimming and J lost 3 bases, with 18 bases between them. The CDR3 spans 15 residues.

The rearrangement joins TRBV9 to TRBJ1-4; D is ambiguous. Trimming took 4 bases from V and 8 from J, leaving 12 bases between them. CDR1 and CDR2 (germline): SGDLS, YYNGEE. This CDR3 has 13 residues. CDR3 sequence (DNA): TGTGCCAGCAGCCCCAGGTCGTCGGAAAAACTGTTTTTT. Residues: CASSPRSSEKLFF.

The gene calls are TRBV28 and TRBJ2-7, with D perhaps matching TRBD2 (6 bases). The germline V gene has CDR1 MDHEN and CDR2 SYDVKM. The CDR3 extends over 14 amino acids. The ends were cut back, 5 bases at V and 11 bases at J, with 22 bases in the middle. The CDR3 DNA follows: TGTGCCAGCAGTCAAGTCTGGGGGGACCCTCTTAAGTACTTC. Its protein product is CASSQVWGDPLKYF.

The rearrangement uses TRBV5-1 and TRBJ2-5, with 10 bases lining up with TRBD2. The ends lost 4 bases at V and 3 bases at J; junction bases unmatched: 3. Germline CDR1 reads SGHRS; CDR2 reads YFSETQ. The CDR3 has 14 amino acids. Here the CDR3 DNA reads TGCGCCAGCAGCACCACTAGCGGGAAAGAGACCCAGTACTTC. Its protein is CASSTTSGKETQYF.

The rearrangement uses TRBV27 and TRBJ2-7, with D possibly TRBD2 on 6 matching bases. CDR1 MNHEY and CDR2 SMNVEV come from the germline V gene (reference sequence). The CDR3 consists of 15 residues. Trimming took 5 bases from V and 2 from J, leaving 16 bases between them. The CDR3 DNA follows: TGTGCCAGCAGTGAGACTAGATTGGGCCCCTACGAGCAGTACTTC. This translates into CASSETRLGPYEQYF.

The rearrangement joins TRBV30 to TRBJ1-2; weak D call: TRBD1 (5 bases). V dropped 3 bases and J dropped 8 bases, with 16 bases sitting between them. In germline, CDR1 is GTSNPN, CDR2 SVGIG (reference sequence). CDR3 length: 13 amino acids. The CDR3 region has the DNA TGTGCCTGGAGCCCGGGACCCCAAGGAGGCTACACCTTC. Amino acid sequence: CAWSPGPQGGYTF.

V and J are TRBV5-1 and TRBJ1-6; D unclear. This CDR3 contains 15 residues. With 4 bases removed from V and 14 bases from J, the gap between germline ends came to 22 bases. The germline gives CDR1 SGHRS, CDR2 YFSETQ. The CDR3, as DNA: TGCGCCAGCAGCCCGGGTTCCGGACGGGTAGCGGCCCTCCACTTT. Amino acids: CASSPGSGRVAALHF.

The CDR3 is CATSSQGGDTEAFF. As DNA, the CDR3 is TGTGCCACCAGCAGTCAGGGTGGGGACACTGAAGCTTTCTTT. The chain links TRBV15 to TRBJ1-1, with D possibly TRBD1 on 5 matching bases. Per the germline V gene, CDR1 is LNHNV and CDR2 is YYDKDF (reference sequence). There are 14 residues in the CDR3. With 3 bases removed from V and 3 bases from J, the gap between germline ends came to 11 bases. Complete variable domain (other parts from reference TRBV15 and TRBJ1-1): DAMVIQNPRYQVTQFGKPVTLSCSQTLNHNVMYWYQQKSSQAPKLLFHYYDKDFNNEADTPDNFQSRRPNTSFCFLDIRSPGLGDTAMYLCATSSQGGDTEAFFGQGTRLTVV.